This T cell receptor beta chain is from a study of T cells in Graves' hyperthyroidism and ophthalmopathy. This clonotype was seen only a few times. The CDR3 totals 14 residues. V shed 4 bases and J 2 bases; nucleotides not matched to a gene: 6. The germline CDR1 and CDR2 sequences are SGHRS and YFSETQ. TCR beta CDR3 regions were amplified from RNA transcripts. First-round RT-PCR with HTBI primers amplified the TCR CDR3 region. TCRdb independently ran MiXCR on the multiplex PCR reads; one entry per CDR3 protein. Of roughly 420,000 distinct CDR3 sequences listed, around 14% are singletons. The authors obtained PBMCs from over 7.5 ml of fresh peripheral blood.

This receptor was taken from a woman aged 18-29 years with Graves' hyperthyroidism. Material: blood. This chain connects TRBV5-1 to TRBJ2-7, with TRBD1 matching over 7 bases. CDR3 sequence: CASSQQGPPYEQYF. CDR3 nucleotides: TGCGCCAGCAGCCAACAGGGGCCACCCTACGAGCAGTACTTC.